The clone carrying this T cell receptor beta chain came up a few times. Its antigen is currently unknown. This entry is derived from a study of response to subunit inactivated influenza vaccine. General study findings and limits: With each seasonal influenza vaccination, the authors suggested, few new T cells are recruited.

From germline, CDR1 is KGHDR and CDR2 SFDVKD. This CDR3 is 20 amino acids long. Trimming removed 1 base from V and 3 bases from J, with 26 bases in between. TCRdb itself ran the RT-PCR reads through MiXCR, one entry per CDR3 protein. The table has 650,000 or so distinct CDR3 sequences, less than 15% seen once; the top ten hold about 7.6%. The genes are TRBV24-1 and TRBJ2-5; perhaps TRBD1 as D (5 bases). The TCR sequence derives from a man in his fifties who received an inactivated influenza vaccine. The sample consisted of PBMCs from blood, taken 14 days before vaccination. CDR3 sequence reads: CATSDFASWQGNIFKETQYF. The DNA for the CDR3 is TGTGCCACCAGTGATTTTGCCTCGTGGCAGGGTAATATCTTCAAAGAGACCCAGTACTTC.